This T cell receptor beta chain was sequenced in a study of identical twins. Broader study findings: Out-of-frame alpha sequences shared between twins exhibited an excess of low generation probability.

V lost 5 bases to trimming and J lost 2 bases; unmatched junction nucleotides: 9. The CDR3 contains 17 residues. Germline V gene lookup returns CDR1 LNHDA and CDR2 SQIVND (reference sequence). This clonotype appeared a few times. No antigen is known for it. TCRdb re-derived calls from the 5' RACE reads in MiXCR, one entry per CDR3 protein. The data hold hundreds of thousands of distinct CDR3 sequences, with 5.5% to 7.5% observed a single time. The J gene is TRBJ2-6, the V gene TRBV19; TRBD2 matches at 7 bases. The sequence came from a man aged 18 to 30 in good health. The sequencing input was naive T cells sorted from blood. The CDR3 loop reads CASSPIAGVAGANVLTF. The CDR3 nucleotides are TGTGCCAGTAGTCCTATTGCGGGAGTTGCTGGGGCCAACGTCCTGACTTTC. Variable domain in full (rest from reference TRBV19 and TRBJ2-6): DGGITQSPKYLFRKEGQNVTLSCEQNLNHDAMYWYRQDPGQGLRLIYYSQIVNDFQKGDIAEGYSVSREKKESFPLTVTSAQKNPTAFYLCASSPIAGVAGANVLTFGAGSRLTVL.